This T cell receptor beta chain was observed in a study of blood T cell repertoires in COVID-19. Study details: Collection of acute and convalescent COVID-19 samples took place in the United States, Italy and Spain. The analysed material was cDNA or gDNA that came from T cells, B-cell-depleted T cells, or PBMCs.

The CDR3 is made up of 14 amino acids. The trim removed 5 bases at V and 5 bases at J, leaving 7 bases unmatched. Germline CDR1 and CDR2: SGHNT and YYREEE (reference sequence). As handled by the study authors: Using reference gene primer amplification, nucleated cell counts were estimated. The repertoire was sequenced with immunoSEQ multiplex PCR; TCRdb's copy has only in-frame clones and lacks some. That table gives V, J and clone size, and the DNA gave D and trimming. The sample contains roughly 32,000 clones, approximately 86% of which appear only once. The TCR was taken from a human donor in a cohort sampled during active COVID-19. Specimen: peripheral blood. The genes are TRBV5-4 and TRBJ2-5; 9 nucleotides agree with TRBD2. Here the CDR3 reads CASSPGTSIETQYF. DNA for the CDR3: TGTGCCAGCAGTCCCGGGACTAGCATCGAGACCCAGTACTTC.